This T cell receptor (beta chain) was sequenced during a study of long-term antiretroviral therapy in people with HIV. They ran version v3.0 of the immunoSEQ assay at survey level. Produced via immunoSEQ multiplex PCR; TCRdb's table is partial and in-frame only. This table holds 15,000 to 20,000 clones, roughly 70% found once. A note on this clone: Its antigen is currently unknown.

Study results and caveats: Post-ART diversity increased but stayed below transplant donor controls.

CDR1 and CDR2 from the germline V gene are SGDLS and YYNGEE. CDR3 length: 14 residues. Trimming left V 0 bases short and J 5 bases short, with 11 bases between. The sequencing used unsorted PBMCs, collected 0.5 years before starting antiretroviral therapy. This sequence joins TRBV9 and TRBJ1-1; D possibly corresponds to TRBD1 (6 bases). The TCR comes from a man aged 18 to 29 with HIV. The CDR3 DNA reads as TGTGCCAGCAGCGTAGGAGGGGGTGATACTGAAGCTTTCTTT. Protein product: CASSVGGGDTEAFF.